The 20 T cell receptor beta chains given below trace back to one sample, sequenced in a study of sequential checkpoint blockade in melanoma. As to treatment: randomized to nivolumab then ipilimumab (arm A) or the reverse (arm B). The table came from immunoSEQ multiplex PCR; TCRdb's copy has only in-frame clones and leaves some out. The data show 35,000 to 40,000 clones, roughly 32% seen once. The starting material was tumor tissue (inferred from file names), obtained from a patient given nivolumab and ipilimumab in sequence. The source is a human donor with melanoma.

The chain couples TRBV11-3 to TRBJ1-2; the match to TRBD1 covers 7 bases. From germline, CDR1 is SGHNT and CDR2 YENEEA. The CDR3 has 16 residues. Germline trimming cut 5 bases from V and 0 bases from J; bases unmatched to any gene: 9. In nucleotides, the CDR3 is TGTGCCAGCAGCCCTCGCGGACAGGAGTCTAACTATGGCTACACCTTC. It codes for CASSPRGQESNYGYTF.

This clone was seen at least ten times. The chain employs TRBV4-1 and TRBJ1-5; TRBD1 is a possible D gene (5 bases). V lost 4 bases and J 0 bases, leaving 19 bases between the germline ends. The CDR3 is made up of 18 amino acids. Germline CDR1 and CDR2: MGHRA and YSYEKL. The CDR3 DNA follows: TGCGCCAGCAGCCTCTTTGGGGGAGGAGACGGTAGCAATCAGCCCCAGCATTTT. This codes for CASSLFGGGDGSNQPQHF.

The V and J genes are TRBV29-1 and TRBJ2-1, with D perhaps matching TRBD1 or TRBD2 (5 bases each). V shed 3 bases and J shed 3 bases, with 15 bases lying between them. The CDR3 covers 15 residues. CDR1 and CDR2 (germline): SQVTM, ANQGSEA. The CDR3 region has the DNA TGCAGCGTTGAGGGGACGAGAGGGGTCTACAATGAGCAGTTCTTC. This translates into CSVEGTRGVYNEQFF.

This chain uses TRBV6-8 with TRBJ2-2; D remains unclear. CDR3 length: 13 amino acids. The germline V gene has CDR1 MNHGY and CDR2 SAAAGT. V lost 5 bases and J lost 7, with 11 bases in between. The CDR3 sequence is CASSTPRHGELFF. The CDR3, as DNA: TGTGCCAGCAGTACCCCAAGGCACGGGGAGCTGTTTTTT.

CDR3: CASSFGDRVYNEQFF. CDR3 DNA sequence: TGTGCCAGCAGTTTTGGGGACAGGGTTTACAATGAGCAGTTCTTC. The chain is built from TRBV28 and TRBJ2-1, with 9 positions matching TRBD1. V lost 3 bases and J lost 4; bases outside the gene matches: 4. CDR3 length: 15 amino acids. Germline CDR1 MDHEN, CDR2 SYDVKM.

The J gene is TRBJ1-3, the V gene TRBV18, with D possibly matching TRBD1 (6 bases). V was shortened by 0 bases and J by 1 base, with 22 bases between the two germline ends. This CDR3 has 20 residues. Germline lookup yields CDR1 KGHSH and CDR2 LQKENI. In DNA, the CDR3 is TGTGCCAGCTCACCACCGCTTCAGGGGTTCGACTTCATTTCTGGAAACACCATATATTTT. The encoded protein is CASSPPLQGFDFISGNTIYF.

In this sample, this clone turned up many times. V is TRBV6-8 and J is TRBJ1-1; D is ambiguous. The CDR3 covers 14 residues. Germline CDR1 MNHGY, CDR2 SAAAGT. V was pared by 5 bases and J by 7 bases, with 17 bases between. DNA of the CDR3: TGTGCCAGCAGTGTCCATTCTGGGCGCGGTGAAGCTTTCTTT. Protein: CASSVHSGRGEAFF.

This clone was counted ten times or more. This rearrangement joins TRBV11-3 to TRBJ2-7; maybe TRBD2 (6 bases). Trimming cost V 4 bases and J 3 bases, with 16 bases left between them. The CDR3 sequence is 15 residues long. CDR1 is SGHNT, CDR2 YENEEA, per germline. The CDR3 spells CASSSRGGFVYEQYF. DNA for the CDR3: TGTGCCAGCAGCTCCCGTGGGGGGTTCGTCTACGAGCAGTACTTC.

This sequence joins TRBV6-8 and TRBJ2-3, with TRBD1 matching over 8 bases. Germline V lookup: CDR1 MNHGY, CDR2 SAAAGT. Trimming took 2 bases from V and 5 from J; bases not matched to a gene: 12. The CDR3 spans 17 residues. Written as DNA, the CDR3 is TGTGCCAGCAGTTACCCCAAGGGGGCAGGGGGCGTAGATACGCAGTATTTT. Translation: CASSYPKGAGGVDTQYF.

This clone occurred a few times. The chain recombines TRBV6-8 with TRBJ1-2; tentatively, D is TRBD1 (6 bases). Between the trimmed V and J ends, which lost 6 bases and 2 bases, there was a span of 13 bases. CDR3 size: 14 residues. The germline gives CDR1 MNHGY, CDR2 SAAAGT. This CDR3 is CASRTGTLNYGYTF. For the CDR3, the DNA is TGTGCCAGCAGGACGGGGACACTAAACTATGGCTACACCTTC.

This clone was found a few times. DNA for the CDR3: TGTGCCAGCAGTTATAAAGGGGGGGAAGCTAACTATGGCTACACCTTC. It yields the protein CASSYKGGEANYGYTF. The V gene is TRBV6-8, the J gene TRBJ1-2; D is perhaps TRBD1 (6 bases). Germline V CDR1 and CDR2: MNHGY, SAAAGT. The V and J ends lost 3 bases and 0 bases respectively, with 14 bases between them. The CDR3 is 16 residues long.

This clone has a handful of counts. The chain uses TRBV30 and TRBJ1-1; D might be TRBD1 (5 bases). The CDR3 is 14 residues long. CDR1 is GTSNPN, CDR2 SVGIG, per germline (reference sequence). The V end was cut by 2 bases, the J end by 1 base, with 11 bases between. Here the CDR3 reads CAWSSWGPNTEAFF. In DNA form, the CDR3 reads TGTGCCTGGAGTTCATGGGGCCCGAACACTGAAGCTTTCTTT.

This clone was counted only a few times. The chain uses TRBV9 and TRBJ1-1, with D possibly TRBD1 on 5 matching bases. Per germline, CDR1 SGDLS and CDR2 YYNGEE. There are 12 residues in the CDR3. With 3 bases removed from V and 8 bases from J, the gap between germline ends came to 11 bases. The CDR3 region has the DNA TGTGCCAGCAGCGCCGGACAAAAAGAAGCTTTCTTT. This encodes CASSAGQKEAFF.

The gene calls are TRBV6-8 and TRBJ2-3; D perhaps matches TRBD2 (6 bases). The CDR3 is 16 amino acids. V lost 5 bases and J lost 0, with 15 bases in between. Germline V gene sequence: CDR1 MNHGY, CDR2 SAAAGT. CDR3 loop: CASSGAAGRSTDTQYF. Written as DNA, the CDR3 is TGTGCCAGCAGTGGGGCGGCGGGAAGGAGCACAGATACGCAGTATTTT.

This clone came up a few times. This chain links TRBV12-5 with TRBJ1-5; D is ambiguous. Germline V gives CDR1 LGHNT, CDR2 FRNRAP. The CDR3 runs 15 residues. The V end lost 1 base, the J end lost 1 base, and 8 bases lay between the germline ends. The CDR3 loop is CASGLGVGSNQPQHF. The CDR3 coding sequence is TGTGCTAGTGGTTTGGGGGTTGGGAGCAATCAGCCCCAGCATTTT.

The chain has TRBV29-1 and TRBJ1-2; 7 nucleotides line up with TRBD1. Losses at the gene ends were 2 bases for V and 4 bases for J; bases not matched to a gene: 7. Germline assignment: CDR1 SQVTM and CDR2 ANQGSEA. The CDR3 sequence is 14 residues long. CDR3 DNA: TGCAGCGTTGAAACCGACAGGGCTGCCTATGGCTACACCTTC. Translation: CSVETDRAAYGYTF.

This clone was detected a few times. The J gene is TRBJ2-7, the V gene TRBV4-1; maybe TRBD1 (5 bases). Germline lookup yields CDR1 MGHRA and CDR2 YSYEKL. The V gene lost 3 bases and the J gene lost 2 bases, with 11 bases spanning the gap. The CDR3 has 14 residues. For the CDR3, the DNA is TGCGCCAGCAGCCAGGGAACAGGACCCTACGAGCAGTACTTC. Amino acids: CASSQGTGPYEQYF.

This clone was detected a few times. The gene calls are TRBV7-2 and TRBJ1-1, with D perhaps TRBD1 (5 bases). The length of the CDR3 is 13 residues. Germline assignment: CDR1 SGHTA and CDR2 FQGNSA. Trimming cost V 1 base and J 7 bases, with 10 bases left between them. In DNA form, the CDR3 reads TGTGCCAGCAGCTTAGGAGGGGCAAATGAAGCTTTCTTT. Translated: CASSLGGANEAFF.

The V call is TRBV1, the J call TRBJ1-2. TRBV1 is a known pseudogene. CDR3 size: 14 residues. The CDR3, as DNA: TGCGCCAGCAGCCAAGACGGGGTCGTCTATGGCTACACCTTC. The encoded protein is CASSQDGVVYGYTF.

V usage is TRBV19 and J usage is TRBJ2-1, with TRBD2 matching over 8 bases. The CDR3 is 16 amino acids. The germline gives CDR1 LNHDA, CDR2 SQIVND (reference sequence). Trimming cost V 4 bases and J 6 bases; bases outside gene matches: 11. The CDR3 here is CASSKYQSGRTNEQFF. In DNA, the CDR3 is TGTGCCAGTAGTAAATATCAGAGCGGGAGAACCAATGAGCAGTTCTTC.